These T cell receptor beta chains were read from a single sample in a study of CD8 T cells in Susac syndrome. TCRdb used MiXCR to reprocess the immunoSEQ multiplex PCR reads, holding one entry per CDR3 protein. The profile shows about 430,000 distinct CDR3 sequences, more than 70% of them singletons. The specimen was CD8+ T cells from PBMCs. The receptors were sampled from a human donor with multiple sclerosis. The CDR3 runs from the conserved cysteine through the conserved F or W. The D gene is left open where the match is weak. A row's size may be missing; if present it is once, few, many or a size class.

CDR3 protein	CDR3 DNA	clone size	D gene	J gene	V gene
CASPGQGIYGEQYF	TGCGCCAGCCCGGGACAGGGGATTTATGGCGAGCAGTACTTC	once	TRBD1	TRBJ2-7	TRBV10-1
CASSYLGTGELFF	TGTGCCAGCAGTTACTTGGGTACCGGGGAGCTGTTTTTT	-	-	TRBJ2-2	TRBV6-5
CASDLYGGSSPLHF	TGTGCCAGCGACTTGTACGGGGGATCTTCACCCCTCCACTTT	-	-	TRBJ1-6	TRBV7-6
CASSERDLSSYEQYF	TGTGCCAGCAGTGAAAGGGACTTAAGCTCCTACGAGCAGTACTTC	-	-	TRBJ2-7	TRBV6-1
CASSVGGGTSYEQYF	TGTGCCAGCAGCGTAGGGGGCGGCACCTCCTACGAGCAGTACTTC	-	-	TRBJ2-7	TRBV9
CASSEISSNQPQHF	TGTGCCAGCAGTGAAATAAGTAGCAATCAGCCCCAGCATTTT	-	-	TRBJ1-5	TRBV2
CASSQGGGATYEQYF	TGCGCCAGCAGCCAAGGGGGGGGTGCTACCTACGAGCAGTACTTC	-	TRBD2	TRBJ2-7	TRBV4-1
CASSWGNGEETQYF	TGTGCCAGCAGCTGGGGTAATGGGGAAGAGACCCAGTACTTC	-	-	TRBJ2-5	TRBV7-6
CASSYLIDRGGNQPQHF	TGTGCCAGCAGCTACCTAATTGACAGGGGAGGCAATCAGCCCCAGCATTTT	-	TRBD1	TRBJ1-5	TRBV6-5
CATSGGTHGYTF	TGTGCCACTTCGGGGGGCACACATGGCTACACCTTC	once	-	TRBJ1-2	TRBV2
CASSLEGTGGDTQYF	TGTGCCAGCAGCTTGGAAGGGACAGGGGGAGATACGCAGTATTTT	-	TRBD1	TRBJ2-3	TRBV5-4
CAWSRQGFYNEQFF	TGTGCCTGGAGTCGACAGGGTTTCTACAATGAGCAGTTCTTC	-	TRBD1	TRBJ2-1	TRBV30
CAISDSDRADYGYTF	TGTGCCATCAGTGATTCGGACAGGGCCGACTATGGCTACACCTTC	-	TRBD1	TRBJ1-2	TRBV10-3
CASGFEGAYEQYF	TGTGCTAGTGGTTTTGAGGGGGCCTACGAGCAGTACTTC	-	-	TRBJ2-7	TRBV12-5
CASSQGWGTEAFF	TGTGCCAGCAGCCAAGGTTGGGGCACTGAAGCTTTCTTT	-	-	TRBJ1-1	TRBV3-1
CASSFGHEAFF	TGTGCCAGCAGCTTTGGCCATGAAGCTTTCTTT	-	-	TRBJ1-1	TRBV5-6
CASSMVFGNQYF	TGTGCCAGTAGTATGGTTTTCGGCAATCAGTACTTC	once	-	TRBJ2-5	TRBV19
CASSHEAASYNEQFF	TGCGCCAGCAGCCACGAAGCGGCTTCCTACAATGAGCAGTTCTTC	-	-	TRBJ2-1	TRBV4-1
CSAYGTSVSGANVLTF	TGCAGCGCGTACGGGACATCAGTCTCTGGGGCCAACGTCCTGACTTTC	-	-	TRBJ2-6	TRBV29-1
CASSYDRGTVTGELFF	TGTGCCAGCAGCTACGACAGGGGTACTGTAACCGGGGAGCTGTTTTTT	once	TRBD1	TRBJ2-2	TRBV28
CASSYVRGPDTGELFF	TGTGCCAGCAGTTACGTCAGGGGGCCGGACACCGGGGAGCTGTTTTTT	-	TRBD1	TRBJ2-2	TRBV6-5
CAWTRRGAGMFYEQYF	TGTGCCTGGACCCGGCGGGGGGCGGGGATGTTCTACGAGCAGTACTTC	-	TRBD2	TRBJ2-7	TRBV30
CASMDTRSYEQYF	TGTGCCAGCATGGACACCCGCTCCTACGAGCAGTACTTC	few	-	TRBJ2-7	TRBV6-1
CASSLSVTGTQYF	TGTGCCAGCAGCTTAAGCGTGACGGGGACCCAGTACTTC	-	-	TRBJ2-5	TRBV7-6
CASSPAGGLGTEAFF	TGTGCCAGCAGCCCCGCAGGAGGGCTGGGCACTGAAGCTTTCTTT	few	-	TRBJ1-1	TRBV13
CASSVDRASSYEQYF	TGTGCCAGCAGCGTGGACAGGGCGAGCTCCTACGAGCAGTACTTC	once	TRBD1	TRBJ2-7	TRBV9
CASSLGWVPNEKLFF	TGCGCCAGCAGCTTGGGATGGGTTCCTAATGAAAAACTGTTTTTT	-	-	TRBJ1-4	TRBV5-1
CASSSGTYTGELFF	TGTGCCAGCAGTTCCGGGACTTACACCGGGGAGCTGTTTTTT	-	-	TRBJ2-2	TRBV27
CASSLLPSPGIAEAFF	TGTGCCAGCAGCCTCTTACCGTCCCCCGGAATAGCTGAAGCTTTCTTT	-	-	TRBJ1-1	TRBV14